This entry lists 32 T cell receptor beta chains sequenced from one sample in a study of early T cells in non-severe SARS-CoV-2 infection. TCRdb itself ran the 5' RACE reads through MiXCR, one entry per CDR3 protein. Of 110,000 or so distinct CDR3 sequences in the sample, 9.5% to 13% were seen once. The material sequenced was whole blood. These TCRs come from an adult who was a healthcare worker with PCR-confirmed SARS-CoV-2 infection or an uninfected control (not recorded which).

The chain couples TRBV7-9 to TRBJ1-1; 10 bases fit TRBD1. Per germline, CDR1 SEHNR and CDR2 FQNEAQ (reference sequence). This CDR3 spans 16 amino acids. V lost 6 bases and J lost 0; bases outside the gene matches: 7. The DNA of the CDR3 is TGTGCCAGCAGTTCTCCGGGACAGGGGCTGAACACTGAAGCTTTCTTT. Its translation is CASSSPGQGLNTEAFF.

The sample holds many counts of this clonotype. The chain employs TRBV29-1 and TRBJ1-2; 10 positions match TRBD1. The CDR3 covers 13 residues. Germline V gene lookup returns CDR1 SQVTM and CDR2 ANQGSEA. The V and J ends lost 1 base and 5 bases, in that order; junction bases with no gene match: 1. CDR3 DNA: TGCAGCGTTGAAGGACAGGGGGCGTATGGCTACACCTTC. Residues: CSVEGQGAYGYTF.

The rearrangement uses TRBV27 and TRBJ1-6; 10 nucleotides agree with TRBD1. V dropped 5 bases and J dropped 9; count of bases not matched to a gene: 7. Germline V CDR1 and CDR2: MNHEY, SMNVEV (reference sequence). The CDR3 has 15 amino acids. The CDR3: CASSPQTGGSSPLHF. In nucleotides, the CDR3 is TGTGCCAGCAGTCCCCAGACAGGGGGCAGTTCACCCCTCCACTTT.

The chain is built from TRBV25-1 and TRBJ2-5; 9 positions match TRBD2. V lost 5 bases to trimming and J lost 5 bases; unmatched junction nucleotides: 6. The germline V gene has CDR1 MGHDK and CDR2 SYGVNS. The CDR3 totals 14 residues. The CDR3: CASSTSGQGETQYF. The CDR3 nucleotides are TGTGCCAGCAGTACTAGCGGGCAGGGTGAGACCCAGTACTTC.

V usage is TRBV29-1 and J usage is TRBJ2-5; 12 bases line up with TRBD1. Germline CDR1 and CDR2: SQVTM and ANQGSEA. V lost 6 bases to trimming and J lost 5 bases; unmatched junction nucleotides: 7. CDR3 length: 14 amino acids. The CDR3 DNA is TGCAGCGTGAAGGGGACAGGGGGCGAGGAGACCCAGTACTTC. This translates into CSVKGTGGEETQYF.

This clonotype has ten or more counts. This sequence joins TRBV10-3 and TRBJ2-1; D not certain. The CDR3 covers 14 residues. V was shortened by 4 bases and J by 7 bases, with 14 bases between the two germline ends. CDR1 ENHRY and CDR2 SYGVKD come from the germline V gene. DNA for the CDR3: TGTGCCATCAGTGCACCCGACTTAACTAATGAGCAGTTCTTC. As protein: CAISAPDLTNEQFF.

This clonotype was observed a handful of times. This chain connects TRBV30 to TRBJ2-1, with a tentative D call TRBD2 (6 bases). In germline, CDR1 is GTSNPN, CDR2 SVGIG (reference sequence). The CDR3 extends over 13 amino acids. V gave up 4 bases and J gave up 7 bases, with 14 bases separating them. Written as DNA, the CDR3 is TGTGCCTGGACGCGGCTAGCGCTTAATGAGCAGTTCTTC. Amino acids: CAWTRLALNEQFF.

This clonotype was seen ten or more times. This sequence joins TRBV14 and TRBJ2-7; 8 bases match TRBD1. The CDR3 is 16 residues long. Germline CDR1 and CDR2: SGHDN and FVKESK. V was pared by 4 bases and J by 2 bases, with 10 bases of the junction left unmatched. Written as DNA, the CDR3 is TGTGCCAGCAGCCCCCTCGTGGGACAGGAGACCTACGAGCAGTACTTC. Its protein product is CASSPLVGQETYEQYF. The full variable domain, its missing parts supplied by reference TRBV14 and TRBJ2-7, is EAGVTQFPSHSVIEKGQTVTLRCDPISGHDNLYWYRRVMGKEIKFLLHFVKESKQDESGMPNNRFLAERTGGTYSTLKVQPAELEDSGVYFCASSPLVGQETYEQYFGPGTRLTVT.

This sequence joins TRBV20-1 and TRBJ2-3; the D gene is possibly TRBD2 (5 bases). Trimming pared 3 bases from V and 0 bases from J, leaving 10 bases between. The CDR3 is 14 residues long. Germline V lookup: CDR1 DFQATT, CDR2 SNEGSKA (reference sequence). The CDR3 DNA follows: TGCAGTGCTAGGGGAGCGGCTAGCACAGATACGCAGTATTTT. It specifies CSARGAASTDTQYF.

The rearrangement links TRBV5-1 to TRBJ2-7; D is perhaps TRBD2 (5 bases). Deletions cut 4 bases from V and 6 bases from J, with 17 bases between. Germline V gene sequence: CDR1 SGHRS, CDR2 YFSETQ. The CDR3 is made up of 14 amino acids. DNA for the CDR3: TGCGCCAGCAGCCCCGGGGTAGCACGGGGCGAGCAGTACTTC. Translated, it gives CASSPGVARGEQYF.

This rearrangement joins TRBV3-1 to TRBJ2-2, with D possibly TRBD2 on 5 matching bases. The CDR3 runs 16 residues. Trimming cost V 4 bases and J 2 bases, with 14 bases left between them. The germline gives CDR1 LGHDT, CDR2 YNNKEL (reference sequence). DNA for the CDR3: TGTGCCAGCAGCCTGGCGGCCGGGATAAACACCGGGGAGCTGTTTTTT. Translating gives CASSLAAGINTGELFF.

DNA of the CDR3: TGTGCCAGCAGTTCACAGTGGTCTAATGAAAAACTGTTTTTT. As protein: CASSSQWSNEKLFF. J is TRBJ1-4 and V is TRBV28; D is unclear. The germline V and J ends were trimmed by 4 bases and 3 bases, with 9 bases remaining between them. CDR3 length: 14 residues. Germline V CDR1 and CDR2: MDHEN, SYDVKM.

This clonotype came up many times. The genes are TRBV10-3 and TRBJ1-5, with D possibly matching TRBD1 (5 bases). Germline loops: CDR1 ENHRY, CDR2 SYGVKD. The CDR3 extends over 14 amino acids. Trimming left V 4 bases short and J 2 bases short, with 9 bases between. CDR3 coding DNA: TGTGCCATCAGTGCGACAGAGGGCAATCAGCCCCAGCATTTT. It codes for CAISATEGNQPQHF.

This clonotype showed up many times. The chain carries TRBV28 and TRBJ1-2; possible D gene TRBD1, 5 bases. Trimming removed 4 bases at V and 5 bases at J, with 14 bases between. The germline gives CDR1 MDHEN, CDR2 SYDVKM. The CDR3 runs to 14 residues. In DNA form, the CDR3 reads TGTGCCAGCAGTTCCATCTACAGGTCTTATGGCTACACCTTC. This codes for CASSSIYRSYGYTF.

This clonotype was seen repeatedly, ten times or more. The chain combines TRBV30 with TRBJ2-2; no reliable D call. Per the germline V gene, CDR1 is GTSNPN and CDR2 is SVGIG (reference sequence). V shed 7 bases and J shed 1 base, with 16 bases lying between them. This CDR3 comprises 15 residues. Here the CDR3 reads CAFQLLTMNTGELFF. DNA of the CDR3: TGTGCCTTCCAACTACTAACGATGAACACCGGGGAGCTGTTTTTT.

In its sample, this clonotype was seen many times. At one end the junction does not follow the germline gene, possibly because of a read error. CDR3 nucleotide sequence: TGTGCCAGCTCCCGCCAGGGCTCCCACGAGCAGTACTTC. Its protein product is CASSRQGSHEQYF. This sequence joins TRBV13 and TRBJ2-7; D perhaps matches TRBD1 (5 bases). The V gene's germline CDR1 is PRHDT and CDR2 FYEKMQ (reference sequence). This CDR3 has 13 residues.

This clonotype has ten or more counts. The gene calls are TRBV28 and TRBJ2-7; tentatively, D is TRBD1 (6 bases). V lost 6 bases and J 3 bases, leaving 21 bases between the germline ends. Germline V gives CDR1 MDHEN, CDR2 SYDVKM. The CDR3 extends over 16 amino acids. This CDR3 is CASSSPRRTVSYEQYF. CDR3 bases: TGTGCCAGCAGCTCCCCCCGCCGGACAGTAAGCTACGAGCAGTACTTC.

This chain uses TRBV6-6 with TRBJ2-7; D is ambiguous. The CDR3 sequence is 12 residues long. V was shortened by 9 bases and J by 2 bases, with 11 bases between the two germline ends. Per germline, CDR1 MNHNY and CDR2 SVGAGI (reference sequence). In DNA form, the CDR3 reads TGTGCCAGTAGAGGACCGCCCTACGAGCAGTACTTC. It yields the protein CASRGPPYEQYF.

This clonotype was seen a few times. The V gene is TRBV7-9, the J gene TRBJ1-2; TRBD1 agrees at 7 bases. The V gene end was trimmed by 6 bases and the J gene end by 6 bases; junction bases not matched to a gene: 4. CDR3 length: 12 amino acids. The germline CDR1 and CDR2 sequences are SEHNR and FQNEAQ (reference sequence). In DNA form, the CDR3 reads TGTGCCAGCAGGCGACAGGGCGATGGCTACACCTTC. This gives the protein CASRRQGDGYTF.

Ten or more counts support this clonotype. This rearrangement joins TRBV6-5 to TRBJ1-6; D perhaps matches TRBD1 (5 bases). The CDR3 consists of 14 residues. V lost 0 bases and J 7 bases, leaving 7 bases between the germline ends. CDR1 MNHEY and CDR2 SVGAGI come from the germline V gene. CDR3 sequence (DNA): TGTGCCAGCAGTTACTCAGGGGTAAATTCACCCCTCCACTTT. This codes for CASSYSGVNSPLHF.

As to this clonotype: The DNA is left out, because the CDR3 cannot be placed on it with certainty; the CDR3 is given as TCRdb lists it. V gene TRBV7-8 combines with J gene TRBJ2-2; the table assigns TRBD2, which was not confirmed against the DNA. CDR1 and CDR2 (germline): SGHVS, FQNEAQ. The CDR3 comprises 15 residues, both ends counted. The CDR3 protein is CASSPKTDFPGSCFF.

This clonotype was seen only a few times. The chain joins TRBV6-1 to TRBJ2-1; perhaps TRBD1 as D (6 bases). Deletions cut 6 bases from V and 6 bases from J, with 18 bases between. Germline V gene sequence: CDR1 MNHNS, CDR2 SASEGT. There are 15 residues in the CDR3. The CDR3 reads CASRMTGHGFNEQFF. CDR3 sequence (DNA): TGTGCCAGCAGAATGACAGGACACGGATTCAATGAGCAGTTCTTC.

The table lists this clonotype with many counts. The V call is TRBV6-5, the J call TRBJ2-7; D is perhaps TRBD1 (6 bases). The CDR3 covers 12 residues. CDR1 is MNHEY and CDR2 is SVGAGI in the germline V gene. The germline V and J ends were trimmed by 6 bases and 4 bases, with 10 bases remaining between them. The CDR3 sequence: CASSPQGYEQYF. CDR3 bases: TGTGCCAGCAGCCCCCAGGGGTACGAGCAGTACTTC.

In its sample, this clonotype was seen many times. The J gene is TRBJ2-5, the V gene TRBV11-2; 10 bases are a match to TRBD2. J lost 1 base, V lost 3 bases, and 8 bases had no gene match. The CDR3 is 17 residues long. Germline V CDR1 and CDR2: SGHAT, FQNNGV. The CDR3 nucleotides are TGTGCCAGCAGCTTCCCATCTAGCGGGAGACCCCAAGAGACCCAGTACTTC. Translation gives CASSFPSSGRPQETQYF.

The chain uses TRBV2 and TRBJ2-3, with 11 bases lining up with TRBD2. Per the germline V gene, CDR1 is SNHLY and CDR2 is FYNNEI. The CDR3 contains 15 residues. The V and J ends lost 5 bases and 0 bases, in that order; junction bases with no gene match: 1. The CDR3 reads CASSWTSGSTDTQYF. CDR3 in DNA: TGTGCCAGCAGTTGGACTAGCGGGAGCACAGATACGCAGTATTTT.

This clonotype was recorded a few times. The CDR3 DNA sequence: TGTGCCATCAGAAACGAGGGAAACACCATATATTTT. Amino acids: CAIRNEGNTIYF. The rearrangement joins TRBV10-3 to TRBJ1-3; D remains ambiguous. The V and J ends lost 6 bases and 4 bases respectively, with 7 bases between them. The CDR3 is 12 amino acids. Per germline, CDR1 ENHRY and CDR2 SYGVKD.

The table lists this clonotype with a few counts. The CDR3 DNA reads TGTGCCAGCAGCTTATTCGCGGGGTATCGAAGGGACAGGAGCTCCTACGAGCAGTACTTC. This gives the protein CASSLFAGYRRDRSSYEQYF. This chain connects TRBV7-9 to TRBJ2-7; 8 positions match TRBD1. The length of the CDR3 is 20 residues. Per the germline V gene, CDR1 is SEHNR and CDR2 is FQNEAQ (reference sequence). With V trimmed by 2 bases and J by 0 bases, 18 bases remained unmatched.

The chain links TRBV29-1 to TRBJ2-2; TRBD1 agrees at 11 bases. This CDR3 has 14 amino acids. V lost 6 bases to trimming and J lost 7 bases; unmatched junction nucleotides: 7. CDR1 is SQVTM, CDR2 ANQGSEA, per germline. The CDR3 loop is CSVRTGGRSGELFF. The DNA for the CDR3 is TGCAGCGTAAGGACAGGGGGCAGGAGCGGGGAGCTGTTTTTT.

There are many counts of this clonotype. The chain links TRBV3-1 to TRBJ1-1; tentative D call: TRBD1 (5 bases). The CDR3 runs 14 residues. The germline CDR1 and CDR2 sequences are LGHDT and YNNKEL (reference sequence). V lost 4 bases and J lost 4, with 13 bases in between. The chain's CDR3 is CASSLQGHGTEAFF. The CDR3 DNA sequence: TGTGCCAGCAGCCTCCAGGGTCATGGCACTGAAGCTTTCTTT.

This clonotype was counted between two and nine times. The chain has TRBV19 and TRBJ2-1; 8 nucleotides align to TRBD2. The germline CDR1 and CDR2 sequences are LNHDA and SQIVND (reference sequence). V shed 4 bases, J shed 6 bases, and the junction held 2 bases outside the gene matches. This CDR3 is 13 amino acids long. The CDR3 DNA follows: TGTGCCAGTAGTAACCTAGCGGGCAATGAGCAGTTCTTC. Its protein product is CASSNLAGNEQFF.

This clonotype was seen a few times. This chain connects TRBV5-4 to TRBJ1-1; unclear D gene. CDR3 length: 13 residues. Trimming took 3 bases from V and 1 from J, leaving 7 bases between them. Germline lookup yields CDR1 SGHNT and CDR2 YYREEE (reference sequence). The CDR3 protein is CASSSLTNTEAFF. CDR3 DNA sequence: TGTGCCAGCAGCTCGCTGACGAACACTGAAGCTTTCTTT.

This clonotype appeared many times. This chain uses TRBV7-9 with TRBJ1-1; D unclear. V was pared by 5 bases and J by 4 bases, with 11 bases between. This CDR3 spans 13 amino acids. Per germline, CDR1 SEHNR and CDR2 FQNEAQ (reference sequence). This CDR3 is CASSRNSATEAFF. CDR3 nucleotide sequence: TGTGCCAGCAGCCGTAACTCGGCCACTGAAGCTTTCTTT.